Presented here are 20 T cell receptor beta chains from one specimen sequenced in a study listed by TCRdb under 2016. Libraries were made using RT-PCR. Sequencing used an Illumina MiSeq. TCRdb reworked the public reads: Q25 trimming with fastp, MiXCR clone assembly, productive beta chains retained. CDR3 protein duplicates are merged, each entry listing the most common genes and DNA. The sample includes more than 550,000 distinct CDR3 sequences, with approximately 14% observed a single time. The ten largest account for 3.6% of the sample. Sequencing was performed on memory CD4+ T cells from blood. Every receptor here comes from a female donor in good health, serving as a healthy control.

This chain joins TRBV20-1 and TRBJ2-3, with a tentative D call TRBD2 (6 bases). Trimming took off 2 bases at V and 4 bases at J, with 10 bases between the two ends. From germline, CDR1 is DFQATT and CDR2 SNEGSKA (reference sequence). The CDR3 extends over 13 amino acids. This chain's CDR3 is CSARSRLADTQYF. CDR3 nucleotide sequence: TGCAGTGCTAGATCCAGACTAGCAGATACGCAGTATTTT.

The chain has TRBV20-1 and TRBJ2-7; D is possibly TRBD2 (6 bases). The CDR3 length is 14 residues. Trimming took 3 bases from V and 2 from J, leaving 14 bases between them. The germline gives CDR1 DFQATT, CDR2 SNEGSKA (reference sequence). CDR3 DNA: TGCAGTGCTAGGGGCGGGGCGACAACCTACGAGCAGTACTTC. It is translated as CSARGGATTYEQYF.

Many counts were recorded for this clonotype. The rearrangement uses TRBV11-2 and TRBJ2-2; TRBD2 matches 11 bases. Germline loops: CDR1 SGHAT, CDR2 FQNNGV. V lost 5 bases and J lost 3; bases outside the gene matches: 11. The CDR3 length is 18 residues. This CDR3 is CASSRLAGFYRDTGELFF. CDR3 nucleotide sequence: TGTGCCAGCAGCCGACTAGCGGGATTCTACCGGGACACCGGGGAGCTGTTTTTT. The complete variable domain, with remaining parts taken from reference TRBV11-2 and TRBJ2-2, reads EAGVAQSPRYKIIEKRQSVAFWCNPISGHATLYWYQQILGQGPKLLIQFQNNGVVDDSQLPKDRFSAERLKGVDSTLKIQPAKLEDSAVYLCASSRLAGFYRDTGELFFGEGSRLTVL.

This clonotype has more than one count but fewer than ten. CDR3: CAWRDIRGPSYEQYF. CDR3 nucleotide sequence: TGTGCCTGGAGGGACATCCGGGGACCGTCCTACGAGCAGTACTTC. The chain couples TRBV30 to TRBJ2-7; D could derive from TRBD1 or TRBD2 (5 bases each). From germline, CDR1 is GTSNPN and CDR2 SVGIG (reference sequence). The CDR3 spans 15 residues. Between the trimmed V and J ends, which lost 3 bases and 1 base, there was a span of 16 bases. Supplemented by reference TRBV30 and TRBJ2-7, the full variable domain reads SQTIHQWPATLVQPVGSPLSLECTVEGTSNPNLYWYRQAAGRGLQLLFYSVGIGQISSEVPQNLSASRPQDRQFILSSKKLLLSDSGFYLCAWRDIRGPSYEQYFGPGTRLTVT.

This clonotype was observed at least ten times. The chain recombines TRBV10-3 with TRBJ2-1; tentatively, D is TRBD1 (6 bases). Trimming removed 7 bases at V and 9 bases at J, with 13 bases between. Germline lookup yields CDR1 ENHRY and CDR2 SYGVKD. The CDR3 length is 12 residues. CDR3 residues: CAIMGEDSEQFF. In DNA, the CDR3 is TGTGCCATCATGGGCGAGGACAGTGAGCAGTTCTTC.

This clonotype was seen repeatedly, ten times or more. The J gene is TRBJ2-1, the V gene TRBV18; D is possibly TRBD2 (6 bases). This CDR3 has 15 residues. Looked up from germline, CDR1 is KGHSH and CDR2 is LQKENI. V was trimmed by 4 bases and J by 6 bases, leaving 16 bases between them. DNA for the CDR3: TGTGCCAGCTCACTCTCGCGAACCGGGGGCAATGAGCAGTTCTTC. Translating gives CASSLSRTGGNEQFF.

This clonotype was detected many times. The CDR3 DNA follows: TGCGCCAGCAGCTTGCAGGGACAGGGTGTGGATACGCAGTATTTT. It is translated as CASSLQGQGVDTQYF. The genes are TRBV5-1 and TRBJ2-3; 9 bases line up with TRBD1. This CDR3 is built from 15 residues. The germline CDR1 and CDR2 sequences are SGHRS and YFSETQ. The V and J ends lost 1 base and 6 bases, in that order; junction bases with no gene match: 6.

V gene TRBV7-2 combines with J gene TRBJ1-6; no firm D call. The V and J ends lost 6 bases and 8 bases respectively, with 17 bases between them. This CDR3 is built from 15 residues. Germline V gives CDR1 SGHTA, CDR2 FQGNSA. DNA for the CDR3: TGTGCCAGCAGGACCCCGGGAACAGAATATTCACCCCTCCACTTT. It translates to CASRTPGTEYSPLHF.

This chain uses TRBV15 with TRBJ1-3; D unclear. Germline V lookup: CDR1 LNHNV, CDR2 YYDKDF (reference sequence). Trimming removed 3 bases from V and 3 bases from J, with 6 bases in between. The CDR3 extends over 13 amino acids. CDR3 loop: CATSSAYGNTIYF. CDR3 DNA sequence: TGTGCCACCAGCAGCGCTTATGGAAACACCATATATTTT.

CDR3 loop: CASRAGGLPEGYEQYF. In DNA form, the CDR3 reads TGTGCCAGCAGGGCGGGAGGGCTTCCCGAGGGCTACGAGCAGTACTTC. V gene TRBV6-5 combines with J gene TRBJ2-7; 9 nucleotides match TRBD2. V lost 6 bases and J lost 3; bases outside the gene matches: 12. CDR1 and CDR2 from the germline V gene are MNHEY and SVGAGI. This CDR3 spans 16 amino acids.

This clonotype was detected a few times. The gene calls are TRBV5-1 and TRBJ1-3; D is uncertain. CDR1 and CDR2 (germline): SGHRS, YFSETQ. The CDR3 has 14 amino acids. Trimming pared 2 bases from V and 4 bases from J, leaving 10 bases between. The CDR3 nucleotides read TGCGCCAGCAGCTTTTCGGGAGACGGAAACACCATATATTTT. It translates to CASSFSGDGNTIYF.

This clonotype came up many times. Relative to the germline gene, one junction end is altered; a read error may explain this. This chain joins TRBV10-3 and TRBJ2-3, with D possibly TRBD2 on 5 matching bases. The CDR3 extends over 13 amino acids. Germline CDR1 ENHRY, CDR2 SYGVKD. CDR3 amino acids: CAVRLIGTDTQYF. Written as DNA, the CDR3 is TGTGCCGTCAGACTAATCGGCACAGATACGCAGTATTTT.

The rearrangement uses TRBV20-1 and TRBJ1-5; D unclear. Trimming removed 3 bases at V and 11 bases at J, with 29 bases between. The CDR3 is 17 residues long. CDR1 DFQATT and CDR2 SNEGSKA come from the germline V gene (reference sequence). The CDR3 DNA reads TGCAGTGCTAGTGGACTAGCGGGAGGGCCGAAACTAGAGACCCAGCATTTT. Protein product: CSASGLAGGPKLETQHF.

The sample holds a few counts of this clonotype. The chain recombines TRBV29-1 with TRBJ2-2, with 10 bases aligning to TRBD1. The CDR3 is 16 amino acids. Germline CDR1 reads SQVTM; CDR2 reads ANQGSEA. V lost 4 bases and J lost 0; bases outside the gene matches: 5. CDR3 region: CSVGTGGTANTGELFF. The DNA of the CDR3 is TGCAGCGTTGGGACAGGGGGAACAGCGAACACCGGGGAGCTGTTTTTT.

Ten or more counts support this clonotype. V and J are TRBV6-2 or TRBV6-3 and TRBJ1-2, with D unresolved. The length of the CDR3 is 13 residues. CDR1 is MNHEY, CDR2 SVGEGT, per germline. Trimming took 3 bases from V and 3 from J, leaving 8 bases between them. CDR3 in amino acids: CASSYVGDYGYTF. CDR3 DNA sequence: TGTGCCAGCAGTTATGTTGGGGACTATGGCTACACCTTC.

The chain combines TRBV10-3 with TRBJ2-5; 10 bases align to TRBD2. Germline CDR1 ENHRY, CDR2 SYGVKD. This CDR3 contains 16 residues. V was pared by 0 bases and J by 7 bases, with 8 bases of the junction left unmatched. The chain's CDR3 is CAISESTSGGAGTQYF. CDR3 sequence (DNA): TGTGCCATCAGTGAGTCGACGAGCGGGGGGGCCGGGACCCAGTACTTC.

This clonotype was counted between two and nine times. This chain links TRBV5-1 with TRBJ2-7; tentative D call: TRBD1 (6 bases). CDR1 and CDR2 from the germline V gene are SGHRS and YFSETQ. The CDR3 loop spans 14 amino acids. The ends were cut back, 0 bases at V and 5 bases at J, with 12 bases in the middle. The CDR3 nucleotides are TGCGCCAGCAGCTTGGAACAGGGTCGGGACGAGCAGTACTTC. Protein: CASSLEQGRDEQYF.

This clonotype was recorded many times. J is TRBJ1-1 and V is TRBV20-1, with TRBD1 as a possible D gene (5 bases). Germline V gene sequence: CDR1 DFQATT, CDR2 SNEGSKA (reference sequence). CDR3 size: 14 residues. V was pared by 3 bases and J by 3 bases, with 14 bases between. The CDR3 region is CSASGGGWYTEAFF. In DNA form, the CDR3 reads TGCAGTGCTAGTGGGGGAGGGTGGTACACTGAAGCTTTCTTT.

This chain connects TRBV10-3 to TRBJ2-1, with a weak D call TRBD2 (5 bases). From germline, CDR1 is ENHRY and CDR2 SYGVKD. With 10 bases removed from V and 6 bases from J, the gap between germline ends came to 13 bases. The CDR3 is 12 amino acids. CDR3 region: CASHVAGNEQFF. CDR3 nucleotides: TGTGCCAGTCATGTGGCGGGCAATGAGCAGTTCTTC.

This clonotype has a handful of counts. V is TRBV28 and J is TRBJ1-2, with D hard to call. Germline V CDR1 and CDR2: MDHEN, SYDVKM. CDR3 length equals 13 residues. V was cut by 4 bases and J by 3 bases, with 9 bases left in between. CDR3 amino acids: CASSSGRDYGYTF. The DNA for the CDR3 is TGTGCCAGCAGTTCCGGACGGGACTATGGCTACACCTTC.